This T cell receptor (beta chain) was recovered during a study of monozygotic twins with cystic fibrosis. General observations from the study: Age, concordance and disease severity did not associate with shared CDR3 numbers. Low clonality (median roughly 0.01) suggested a mostly naive repertoire.

Repertoires were generated with immunoSEQ multiplex PCR, while TCRdb's copy carries only in-frame clones and drops some. The sample gives approximately 25,000 clones, 80% to 95% of which show up once; 0.29% is in the top ten. Trimming stripped 5 bases from V and 2 bases from J, with 9 bases between. Germline V CDR1 and CDR2: MGHRA, YSYEKL. CDR3 length: 13 amino acids. This clone was detected only a few times. Its antigen is still unknown. V is TRBV4-1 and J is TRBJ1-1; D gene ambiguous. The sequence was collected from a girl aged 2 to 10 with cystic fibrosis. Sequenced material: blood. The CDR3 region is CASSSDFNTEAFF. CDR3 sequence (DNA): TGCGCCAGCAGCTCCGACTTTAACACTGAAGCTTTCTTT.